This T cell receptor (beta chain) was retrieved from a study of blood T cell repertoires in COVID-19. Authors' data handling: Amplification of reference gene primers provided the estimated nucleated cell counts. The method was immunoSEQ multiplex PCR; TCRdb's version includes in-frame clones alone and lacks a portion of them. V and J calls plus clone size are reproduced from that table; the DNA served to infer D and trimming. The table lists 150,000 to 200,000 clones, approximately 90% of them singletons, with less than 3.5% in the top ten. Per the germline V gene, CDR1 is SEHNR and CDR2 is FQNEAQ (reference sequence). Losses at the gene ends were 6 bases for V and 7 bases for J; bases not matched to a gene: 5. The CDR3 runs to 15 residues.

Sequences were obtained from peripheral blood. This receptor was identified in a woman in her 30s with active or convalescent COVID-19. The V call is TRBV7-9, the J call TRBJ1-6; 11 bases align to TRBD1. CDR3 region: CASRPGQGDNSPLHF. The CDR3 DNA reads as TGTGCCAGCAGGCCGGGACAGGGGGACAATTCACCCCTCCACTTT.